One sample yielded the 19 T cell receptor beta chains listed below, sequenced in a study of shared clonotypes between healthy human individuals. Naivety among CD8 cells was defined by CD45RO negativity and positive CCR7 selection, thereby excluding terminally differentiated effector memory CD45RA+ cells. TCRdb's table, derived via immunoSEQ multiplex PCR, lists solely in-frame clones and lacks some. The sample comprises roughly 890,000 clones, nearly 95% of which are singletons, and less than 25% rests with the top ten. Sequencing used naive CD8+ T cells sorted from blood. The receptors originated from a man aged 30-40 years in good health.

This chain links TRBV15 with TRBJ2-7, with D unclear. V was cut by 0 bases and J by 5 bases, with 5 bases left in between. Germline V CDR1 and CDR2: LNHNV, YYDKDF (reference sequence). This CDR3 comprises 12 residues. The DNA for the CDR3 is TGTGCCACCAGCAGAGATGGGGACGAGCAGTACTTC. As protein: CATSRDGDEQYF.

This sequence joins TRBV4-3 and TRBJ2-5, with 12 nucleotides matching TRBD2. Trimming cost V 0 bases and J 2 bases; bases outside gene matches: 10. The CDR3 totals 19 residues. Germline V lookup: CDR1 LGHNA, CDR2 YSLEER. The CDR3 nucleotides read TGCGCCAGCAGCCAAGATGTACTAGCGGGAGGATCCAAACAAGAGACCCAGTACTTC. This gives the protein CASSQDVLAGGSKQETQYF.

This chain's CDR3 is CASSSLDSPPYEQYF. The DNA of the CDR3 is TGTGCCAGCAGCTCACTGGACTCTCCGCCCTACGAGCAGTACTTC. This chain connects TRBV7-9 to TRBJ2-7, with D possibly matching TRBD2 (5 bases). Trimming left V 4 bases short and J 2 bases short, with 15 bases between. CDR1 SEHNR and CDR2 FQNEAQ come from the germline V gene (reference sequence). CDR3 size: 15 residues.

Worth noting for this clone: A junction end diverges from the germline sequence, so it may reflect a read error. The chain combines TRBV7-9 with TRBJ2-3, with a weak D call TRBD2 (10 bases). Germline CDR1 reads SEHNR; CDR2 reads FQNEAQ (reference sequence). The CDR3 runs 15 residues. CDR3 DNA: TGTGCCAGCAGCCTAGCGGGGGACAGGGCTGATACGCAGTATTTT. Residues: CASSLAGDRADTQYF.

V and J are TRBV7-9 and TRBJ1-1; D is uncertain. CDR3 length equals 17 residues. V was shortened by 1 base and J by 1 base, with 16 bases between the two germline ends. Looked up from germline, CDR1 is SEHNR and CDR2 is FQNEAQ (reference sequence). The CDR3, as DNA: TGTGCCAGCAGCTTAGAGGTAGGGCAGACTGCGAACACTGAAGCTTTCTTT. Protein: CASSLEVGQTANTEAFF.

The rearrangement joins TRBV11-2 to TRBJ1-2; D unresolved. Germline lookup yields CDR1 SGHAT and CDR2 FQNNGV. V lost 3 bases, J lost 7 bases, and 15 bases lay in between. There are 14 residues in the CDR3. CDR3 sequence reads: CASSFDDKSGGYTF. Written as DNA, the CDR3 is TGTGCCAGCAGCTTCGATGACAAGAGTGGTGGCTACACCTTC.

This chain uses TRBV7-9 with TRBJ2-1; D is uncertain. V was cut by 5 bases and J by 6 bases, with 11 bases left in between. Germline CDR1 is SEHNR and CDR2 is FQNEAQ (reference sequence). There are 13 residues in the CDR3. The DNA of the CDR3 is TGTGCCAGCAGCCCTCACTGGGGCAATGAGCAGTTCTTC. Amino acid sequence: CASSPHWGNEQFF. The full variable domain, rest sourced from reference TRBV7-9 and TRBJ2-1, is DTGVSQNPRHKITKRGQNVTFRCDPISEHNRLYWYRQTLGQGPEFLTYFQNEAQLEKSRLLSDRFSAERPKGSFSTLEIQRTEQGDSAMYLCASSPHWGNEQFFGPGTRLTVL.

The rearrangement joins TRBV6-1 to TRBJ2-1, with a possible D match to TRBD2 (6 bases). The V end was cut by 3 bases, the J end by 7 bases, with 13 bases between. This CDR3 comprises 14 residues. In germline, CDR1 is MNHNS, CDR2 SASEGT. CDR3 sequence: CASSEAGQVNEQFF. In nucleotides, the CDR3 is TGTGCCAGCAGTGAGGCGGGGCAGGTTAATGAGCAGTTCTTC.

The chain's CDR3 is CASSFPPAQYF. CDR3 bases: TGTGCCAGCAGCTTCCCCCCAGCCCAGTACTTC. V usage is TRBV7-3 and J usage is TRBJ2-5; D gene ambiguous. Trimming pared 3 bases from V and 9 bases from J, leaving 8 bases between. In germline, CDR1 is SGHTA, CDR2 FQGTGA. The CDR3 totals 11 residues.

Regarding this clone: One end of the junction does not line up with germline, which may come from a read error. The V and J genes are TRBV7-7 and TRBJ2-7, with 9 bases lining up with TRBD1. The CDR3 contains 13 residues. Per the germline V gene, CDR1 is SSHAT and CDR2 is FNYEAQ (reference sequence). The CDR3 sequence: CASSERTGDEQYF. The CDR3 coding sequence is TGTGCTAGCAGCGAGAGGACAGGGGACGAGCAGTACTTC.

The rearrangement uses TRBV2 and TRBJ1-5; D is perhaps TRBD1 (5 bases). CDR1 is SNHLY and CDR2 is FYNNEI in the germline V gene. The CDR3 extends over 17 amino acids. Trimming left V 7 bases short and J 2 bases short, with 21 bases between. This CDR3 reads CASKGRDDLGGNQPQHF. For the CDR3, the DNA is TGTGCCAGCAAAGGCAGGGATGACCTAGGGGGCAATCAGCCCCAGCATTTT.

In regard to this clone: Within the sample, other DNA sequences also encode this same CDR3. CDR3 DNA: TGTGCCAGTAGTTCAGGGGGAAATCAGCCCCAGCATTTT. Translated: CASSSGGNQPQHF. The chain employs TRBV19 and TRBJ1-5, with 7 bases fitting TRBD1. The V segment lost 5 bases and the J segment 4 bases; nucleotides outside the gene matches: 2. The CDR3 is 13 residues long. CDR1 is LNHDA and CDR2 is SQIVND in the germline V gene (reference sequence).

The J gene is TRBJ2-7, the V gene TRBV4-3; 7 bases map to TRBD2. CDR3 length: 14 residues. CDR1 and CDR2 from the germline V gene are LGHNA and YSLEER. The V segment lost 1 base and the J segment 2 bases; nucleotides outside the gene matches: 2. The CDR3 nucleotides read TGCGCCAGCAGCCAAGCGAGCGGGGCCTACGAGCAGTACTTC. Protein: CASSQASGAYEQYF.

The chain joins TRBV29-1 to TRBJ2-7; maybe TRBD1 (5 bases). The CDR3 covers 12 residues. From germline, CDR1 is SQVTM and CDR2 ANQGSEA. With 7 bases removed from V and 1 base from J, the gap between germline ends came to 11 bases. CDR3 in amino acids: CSGGTGSYEQYF. CDR3 nucleotide sequence: TGCAGCGGGGGCACTGGATCCTACGAGCAGTACTTC.

The chain has TRBV5-6 and TRBJ2-2; perhaps TRBD2 as D (6 bases). CDR3 length: 16 amino acids. In germline, CDR1 is SGHDT, CDR2 YYEEEE. Trimming left V 4 bases short and J 9 bases short, with 22 bases between. CDR3 region: CASSIQWRGLDWELFF. DNA for the CDR3: TGTGCCAGCAGCATACAATGGAGGGGCCTCGACTGGGAGCTGTTTTTT.

This chain uses TRBV5-4 with TRBJ1-1; possible D gene TRBD1, 6 bases. This CDR3 comprises 15 residues. Deletions cut 4 bases from V and 0 bases from J, with 13 bases between. Germline CDR1 and CDR2: SGHNT and YYREEE (reference sequence). CDR3: CASSPGQNLNTEAFF. CDR3 in DNA: TGTGCCAGCAGCCCCGGACAGAATTTGAACACTGAAGCTTTCTTT.

The CDR3: CASSLGFHGNGYTF. DNA for the CDR3: TGTGCCAGCAGCTTAGGTTTTCACGGGAATGGCTACACCTTC. The gene calls are TRBV7-2 and TRBJ1-2; D gene ambiguous. From germline, CDR1 is SGHTA and CDR2 FQGNSA. The CDR3 spans 14 residues. V dropped 1 base and J dropped 6 bases, with 12 bases sitting between them.

Remarks on this clone: Other nucleotide sequences in the sample specify the same CDR3. The V gene is TRBV5-1, the J gene TRBJ2-7; D unclear. Trimming left V 2 bases short and J 2 bases short, with 8 bases between. CDR1 SGHRS and CDR2 YFSETQ come from the germline V gene. The CDR3 is 13 amino acids. CDR3 sequence reads: CASSFGQTYEQYF. The CDR3 DNA is TGCGCCAGCAGCTTTGGCCAGACCTACGAGCAGTACTTC.

The gene calls are TRBV10-2 and TRBJ2-7; no clear D. Per germline, CDR1 WSHSY and CDR2 SAAADI. The V end was cut by 5 bases, the J end by 4 bases, with 6 bases between. CDR3 size: 11 residues. CDR3 DNA: TGCGCCAGCAGTTATGGTTACGAGCAGTACTTC. Translation: CASSYGYEQYF.